Each of the 7 T cell receptor beta chains below was sequenced from the same sample in a study of cytomegalovirus exposure and HLA in healthy donors. PCR was performed using 60 Vbeta and 13 Jbeta primers. Measured with immunoSEQ multiplex PCR; TCRdb has only the in-frame clones, and not every one. The sample consists of about 120,000 clones, approximately 80% of them appearing once. The sequenced sample was PBMCs. These receptors were taken from a woman younger than 35 in good health and CMV-seronegative.

The chain is built from TRBV14 and TRBJ2-3; no definite D call. CDR1 and CDR2 (germline): SGHDN, FVKESK. The CDR3 length is 14 residues. The V end was cut by 1 base, the J end by 2 bases, with 7 bases between. The CDR3: CASSQGPYTDTQYF. The CDR3 DNA reads TGTGCCAGCAGCCAAGGGCCTTACACAGATACGCAGTATTTT.

The chain uses TRBV29-1 and TRBJ1-3; tentative D call: TRBD1 (5 bases). V lost 7 bases, J lost 0 bases, and 10 bases lay in between. The V gene's germline CDR1 is SQVTM and CDR2 ANQGSEA. This CDR3 is built from 13 residues. This CDR3 is CSGRGNSGNTIYF. CDR3 bases: TGCAGCGGGCGGGGGAACTCTGGAAACACCATATATTTT.

The rearrangement uses TRBV15 and TRBJ2-1, with 14 nucleotides matching TRBD2. Trimming at V came to 0 bases and at J to 7 bases, leaving 23 bases not matched to a gene. Germline V gives CDR1 LNHNV, CDR2 YYDKDF (reference sequence). The CDR3 extends over 23 amino acids. Here the CDR3 reads CATSREEFGPGLAGERWGNEQFF. CDR3 bases: TGTGCCACCAGCAGAGAGGAATTTGGGCCGGGACTAGCGGGAGAAAGGTGGGGGAATGAGCAGTTCTTC.

CDR3 residues: CSVLSQETQYF. The CDR3 coding sequence is TGCAGCGTTCTCAGTCAAGAGACCCAGTACTTC. The V gene is TRBV29-1, the J gene TRBJ2-5, with unresolved D. V was clipped by 5 bases and J by 2 bases, with 6 bases between them. CDR1 is SQVTM and CDR2 is ANQGSEA in the germline V gene. This CDR3 has 11 residues.

This rearrangement joins TRBV4-1 to TRBJ2-2; 12 positions agree with TRBD2. The CDR3 extends over 17 amino acids. J lost 0 bases, V lost 4 bases, and 3 bases had no gene match. Germline loops: CDR1 MGHRA, CDR2 YSYEKL. In DNA form, the CDR3 reads TGCGCCAGCAGCCGAAGGACTAGCGGGGCGAACACCGGGGAGCTGTTTTTT. Its protein is CASSRRTSGANTGELFF.

The J gene is TRBJ1-2, the V gene TRBV19, with TRBD1 identical over 7 bases. The CDR3 spans 14 residues. Germline-derived CDR1 and CDR2 are LNHDA and SQIVND (reference sequence). With V trimmed by 2 bases and J by 4 bases, 4 bases remained unmatched. Here the CDR3 reads CASSIQGTAYGYTF. The CDR3 nucleotides are TGTGCCAGTAGTATACAAGGGACAGCCTATGGCTACACCTTC.

About this clone itself: Mismatch with germline at one junction end may stem from a read error. The chain uses TRBV7-9 and TRBJ2-3; 11 positions match TRBD2. Germline V gene lookup returns CDR1 SEHNR and CDR2 FQNEAQ (reference sequence). CDR3 length equals 15 residues. The DNA of the CDR3 is TGTTCCAGCAGCTCACTAGCGGGAGTCGGAGATACGCAGTATTTT. Translating gives CSSSSLAGVGDTQYF.